The clone carrying this T cell receptor beta chain was seen a single time. Alongside a J-beta primer mix, a sample-barcoded 5' primer served in a second PCR lasting 7 to 11 cycles. TCRdb processed the 5' RACE reads anew with MiXCR; each CDR3 protein has one entry. The data contain some 560,000 distinct CDR3 sequences, approximately 26% of them seen just once; the ten biggest clones take up about 3.3%. The CDR3 loop spans 12 amino acids. The V and J ends lost 2 bases and 12 bases, in that order; junction bases with no gene match: 6. Germline loops: CDR1 MGHRA, CDR2 YSYEKL. The data derive from a study of blood T cells in healthy people across ages. These data also formed part of another study, on T cells of mothers and their children.

Sequenced: blood. The receptor was isolated from a boy aged 2 to 9 in good health. The chain joins TRBV4-1 to TRBJ2-7, with 8 bases aligning to TRBD1. The DNA of the CDR3 is TGCGCCAGCAGCCAAATAGGACAGGGAACGTACTTC. Translating it yields CASSQIGQGTYF.